The 15 T cell receptor beta chains below were found in one sample sequenced in a study of blood T cell repertoires in COVID-19. The assay was immunoSEQ multiplex PCR, and TCRdb's table has in-frame clones only and misses some. The sample contains about 380,000 clones, 70% to 90% of which appear only once. Sequences were obtained from PBMCs or T cells enriched from blood (not recorded which). The receptors derive from a woman aged 18-29 years who had recovered from COVID-19.

This chain connects TRBV7-2 to TRBJ1-2; TRBD1 matches 8 bases. The ends lost 1 base at V and 4 bases at J; junction bases unmatched: 5. The length of the CDR3 is 15 residues. CDR1 is SGHTA and CDR2 is FQGNSA in the germline V gene. CDR3 DNA sequence: TGTGCCAGCAGCTTAGGAGGACAGGGCCCCTATGGCTACACCTTC. Its translation is CASSLGGQGPYGYTF.

The chain uses TRBV9 and TRBJ2-2; 8 positions match TRBD1. Germline-derived CDR1 and CDR2 are SGDLS and YYNGEE. J gave up 4 bases and V 4 bases, and 9 bases lay outside the gene matches. CDR3 length: 16 residues. The CDR3 loop reads CASSPPQGAGTGELFF. The CDR3 nucleotides are TGTGCCAGCAGCCCCCCGCAGGGGGCGGGCACCGGGGAGCTGTTTTTT.

This chain links TRBV7-6 with TRBJ2-7; 7 nucleotides agree with TRBD2. Germline assignment: CDR1 SGHVS and CDR2 FNYEAQ. V was pared by 5 bases and J by 0 bases, with 7 bases of the junction left unmatched. CDR3 size: 15 residues. CDR3 coding DNA: TGTGCCAGCAGCACCGAGGGAGGGAGCTCCTACGAGCAGTACTTC. As protein: CASSTEGGSSYEQYF.

The rearrangement links TRBV5-1 to TRBJ2-3, with 9 bases identical to TRBD1. The CDR3 consists of 17 residues. Germline CDR1 reads SGHRS; CDR2 reads YFSETQ. Unmatched junction bases numbered 11, after V lost 2 bases and J lost 4 bases. Here the CDR3 DNA reads TGCGCCAGCAGCTTAGGACAGGGGCCGGGATCAGCAGATACGCAGTATTTT. It translates to CASSLGQGPGSADTQYF.

This sequence joins TRBV12-3 or TRBV12-4 and TRBJ1-2; D ambiguous. This CDR3 is built from 13 residues. Trimming took off 4 bases at V and 3 bases at J, with 9 bases between the two ends. The CDR3 sequence: CASSSVGDYGYTF. The DNA for the CDR3 is TGTGCCAGCAGTTCCGTAGGAGACTATGGCTACACCTTC.

V usage is TRBV21-1 and J usage is TRBJ2-3; the table names TRBD1, a call not compared with the DNA. TRBV21-1 is assigned pseudogene status. The CDR3 is made up of 17 amino acids. The chain's CDR3 is CASSGPLGQGNPDTQYF. CDR3 nucleotides: TGTGCCAGCAGCGGACCGCTGGGACAGGGTAACCCAGATACGCAGTATTTT.

DNA of the CDR3: TGTGCCAGCAGCCTTCAGCTGGGGCCCCTGTTTTTT. Its protein is CASSLQLGPLFF. The genes are TRBV3-1 (or the pseudogene TRBV3-2) and TRBJ1-4; possible D gene TRBD1, 5 bases. Looked up from germline, CDR1 is LGHDT and CDR2 is YNNKEL (reference sequence). The germline V and J ends were trimmed by 4 bases and 14 bases, with 14 bases remaining between them. This CDR3 has 12 residues.

The chain recombines TRBV5-4 with TRBJ1-6; D not certain. Germline V gene data show CDR1 as SGHNT and CDR2 as YYREEE (reference sequence). V lost 0 bases, J lost 0 bases, and 13 bases lay in between. The CDR3 spans 18 residues. In nucleotides, the CDR3 is TGTGCCAGCAGCTTGGCTAGTGGGAGCCGCTCCTATAATTCACCCCTCCACTTT. This sequence encodes CASSLASGSRSYNSPLHF. Full variable domain (missing parts from reference TRBV5-4 and TRBJ1-6): ETGVTQSPTHLIKTRGQQVTLRCSSQSGHNTVSWYQQALGQGPQFIFQYYREEENGRGNFPPRFSGLQFPNYSSELNVNALELDDSALYLCASSLASGSRSYNSPLHFGNGTRLTVT.

The chain is built from TRBV4-3 and TRBJ1-2; tentatively, D is TRBD1 (5 bases). Germline loops: CDR1 LGHNA, CDR2 YSLEER. V dropped 0 bases and J dropped 4 bases, with 9 bases sitting between them. The CDR3 length is 14 residues. The CDR3 spells CASSQDRQTYGYTF. The CDR3 DNA follows: TGCGCCAGCAGCCAAGATAGACAGACCTATGGCTACACCTTC.

This chain connects TRBV12-5 to TRBJ1-4; D uncertain. The CDR3 contains 17 residues. The V and J ends lost 0 bases and 0 bases respectively, with 11 bases between them. Germline V gene lookup returns CDR1 LGHNT and CDR2 FRNRAP. In DNA, the CDR3 is TGTGCTAGTGGTTTGGTATACCCCAGTACAACTAATGAAAAACTGTTTTTT. Amino acids: CASGLVYPSTTNEKLFF.

The chain carries TRBV10-3 and TRBJ2-3; D call uncertain. Trimming cost V 3 bases and J 0 bases, with 13 bases left between them. The CDR3 covers 16 residues. CDR1 and CDR2 from the germline V gene are ENHRY and SYGVKD. The CDR3, as DNA: TGTGCCATCAGTGAAAAGGCAGGCGTTAGCACAGATACGCAGTATTTT. Its translation: CAISEKAGVSTDTQYF.

This clone was found once. The chain combines TRBV10-3 with TRBJ2-2; D is uncertain. The ends were cut back, 10 bases at V and 0 bases at J, with 9 bases in the middle. Germline assignment: CDR1 ENHRY and CDR2 SYGVKD. The CDR3 has 13 amino acids. The CDR3 coding sequence is TGTGCCACCTTGACACCGAACACCGGGGAGCTGTTTTTT. It specifies CATLTPNTGELFF.

CDR3 protein: CASSPTGAETQYF. The DNA of the CDR3 is TGTGCCAGCAGTCCGACAGGGGCGGAGACCCAGTACTTC. J is TRBJ2-5 and V is TRBV28; 8 bases are shared with TRBD1. This CDR3 region has 13 residues. Germline CDR1 is MDHEN and CDR2 is SYDVKM. V lost 5 bases to trimming and J lost 5 bases; unmatched junction nucleotides: 4.

Remarks on this clone: This CDR3 is also generated by other DNA sequences in the sample. V usage is TRBV9 and J usage is TRBJ2-1, with D perhaps TRBD1 (5 bases). The V gene lost 0 bases and the J gene lost 0 bases, with 7 bases spanning the gap. CDR1 and CDR2 from the germline V gene are SGDLS and YYNGEE. This CDR3 is 15 amino acids long. The CDR3 nucleotides are TGTGCCAGCAGCGTAGAAGGGGTCTCCTACAATGAGCAGTTCTTC. Translated, it gives CASSVEGVSYNEQFF.

For the CDR3, the DNA is TGTGCCAGTAGACGGGGGAACACTGAAGCTTTCTTT. Residues: CASRRGNTEAFF. The chain uses TRBV19 and TRBJ1-1; D is unresolved. This CDR3 region has 12 residues. V lost 6 bases and J 1 base, leaving 6 bases between the germline ends. Germline lookup yields CDR1 LNHDA and CDR2 SQIVND (reference sequence).